Listed here are 30 T cell receptor beta chains from one sample, sequenced in a study of beta chain features in type 1 diabetes. Investigators reverse transcribed all isolated RNA, so they sequenced expressed TCRB transcripts. The table came from immunoSEQ multiplex PCR; TCRdb's copy has only in-frame clones and leaves some out. The sample lists approximately 340,000 clones; less than 15% were seen once. Source material: naive CD4+ T cells from blood. The source of these receptors is a woman aged 18-30 years in good health.

V is TRBV25-1 and J is TRBJ1-1; D is unresolved. Trimming took 3 bases from V and 5 from J, leaving 10 bases between them. The CDR3 sequence is 13 residues long. CDR1 and CDR2 (germline): MGHDK, SYGVNS. CDR3 residues: CASSDAGGTEAFF. Written as DNA, the CDR3 is TGTGCCAGCAGTGATGCAGGTGGGACTGAAGCTTTCTTT. Full variable domain (outside the CDR3, taken from reference TRBV25-1 and TRBJ1-1): EADIYQTPRYLVIGTGKKITLECSQTMGHDKMYWYQQDPGMELHLIHYSYGVNSTEKGDLSSESTVSRIRTEHFPLTLESARPSHTSQYLCASSDAGGTEAFFGQGTRLTVV.

The chain joins TRBV9 to TRBJ2-1; D may be TRBD2 (5 bases). V was shortened by 0 bases and J by 0 bases, with 10 bases between the two germline ends. The length of the CDR3 is 16 residues. Germline V CDR1 and CDR2: SGDLS, YYNGEE. The DNA of the CDR3 is TGTGCCAGCAGCGTAGATCAGCGGCCCTCCTACAATGAGCAGTTCTTC. Its translation: CASSVDQRPSYNEQFF.

This clone was picked up a small number of times. The genes are TRBV7-9 and TRBJ2-7, with TRBD1 matching 8 bases. This CDR3 spans 16 amino acids. Germline V gene sequence: CDR1 SEHNR, CDR2 FQNEAQ (reference sequence). J lost 6 bases, V lost 3 bases, and 13 bases had no gene match. CDR3 residues: CASSFGAGTGTLEQYF. CDR3 nucleotides: TGTGCCAGCAGCTTCGGGGCCGGGACAGGCACCCTCGAGCAGTACTTC.

V is TRBV14 and J is TRBJ2-7; 15 bases are shared with TRBD2. In germline, CDR1 is SGHDN, CDR2 FVKESK. The J segment lost 5 bases and the V segment lost 6 bases, leaving 5 bases of the junction unmatched. This CDR3 region has 15 residues. The CDR3 nucleotides read TGTGCCAGCAGGAGGACTAGCGGGAGGGTCCACGAGCAGTACTTC. It translates to CASRRTSGRVHEQYF. Full variable domain (remainder filled in from reference TRBV14 and TRBJ2-7): EAGVTQFPSHSVIEKGQTVTLRCDPISGHDNLYWYRRVMGKEIKFLLHFVKESKQDESGMPNNRFLAERTGGTYSTLKVQPAELEDSGVYFCASRRTSGRVHEQYFGPGTRLTVT.

V gene TRBV25-1 combines with J gene TRBJ1-2, with D tentatively TRBD1 (6 bases). Germline V gene lookup returns CDR1 MGHDK and CDR2 SYGVNS. Trimming left V 6 bases short and J 7 bases short, with 12 bases between. CDR3 size: 12 residues. CDR3: CASSFGRGGYTF. The CDR3 DNA reads as TGTGCCAGCAGCTTCGGCAGGGGTGGCTACACCTTC.

This clone was seen more than once but under ten times. The chain uses TRBV5-1 and TRBJ2-1; D is uncertain. V was cut by 7 bases and J by 1 base, with 15 bases left in between. Germline CDR1 reads SGHRS; CDR2 reads YFSETQ. The CDR3 is made up of 15 amino acids. CDR3 loop: CASATLLRSYNEQFF. CDR3 nucleotide sequence: TGCGCCAGCGCAACCCTACTACGGTCCTACAATGAGCAGTTCTTC.

This clone was observed a handful of times. V gene TRBV9 combines with J gene TRBJ2-6; 7 bases match TRBD1. Trimming at V came to 3 bases and at J to 8 bases, leaving 20 bases not matched to a gene. The length of the CDR3 is 19 residues. Germline V gene sequence: CDR1 SGDLS, CDR2 YYNGEE. In nucleotides, the CDR3 is TGTGCCAGCAGCGCTCGATGGGGTCGACAGGGATCTCTACCCAACGTCCTGACTTTC. This translates into CASSARWGRQGSLPNVLTF.

CDR3 in amino acids: CAWRRHTSTDTQYF. The DNA for the CDR3 is TGTGCCTGGAGGAGACACACTAGCACAGATACGCAGTATTTT. The rearrangement uses TRBV30 and TRBJ2-3; D unresolved. V dropped 3 bases and J dropped 0 bases, with 10 bases sitting between them. The CDR3 extends over 14 amino acids. In germline, CDR1 is GTSNPN, CDR2 SVGIG (reference sequence). The whole variable domain, remainder taken from reference TRBV30 and TRBJ2-3, is SQTIHQWPATLVQPVGSPLSLECTVEGTSNPNLYWYRQAAGRGLQLLFYSVGIGQISSEVPQNLSASRPQDRQFILSSKKLLLSDSGFYLCAWRRHTSTDTQYFGPGTRLTVL.

V and J are TRBV28 and TRBJ2-1; 7 bases fit TRBD2. Germline V gives CDR1 MDHEN, CDR2 SYDVKM. Losses at the gene ends were 7 bases for V and 8 bases for J; bases not matched to a gene: 8. The length of the CDR3 is 13 residues. CDR3: CASTFRAGDEQFF. In DNA, the CDR3 is TGTGCCAGCACCTTCCGGGCGGGAGATGAGCAGTTCTTC.

The rearrangement uses TRBV18 and TRBJ1-1; D uncertain. V lost 11 bases, J lost 5 bases, and 12 bases lay in between. The CDR3 extends over 11 amino acids. CDR1 and CDR2 from the germline V gene are KGHSH and LQKENI. CDR3 residues: CAGSGATEAFF. The CDR3, as DNA: TGTGCCGGGTCGGGAGCAACTGAAGCTTTCTTT.

The rearrangement links TRBV5-1 to TRBJ2-1, with D tentatively TRBD2 (6 bases). V dropped 2 bases and J dropped 6 bases, with 15 bases sitting between them. CDR3 length: 15 residues. In germline, CDR1 is SGHRS, CDR2 YFSETQ. CDR3 DNA: TGCGCCAGCAGCTTTGGGGGGAATTTGGGCAATGAGCAGTTCTTC. This encodes CASSFGGNLGNEQFF.

This sequence joins TRBV18 and TRBJ2-4; no firm D call. Germline CDR1 KGHSH, CDR2 LQKENI. The CDR3 length is 15 residues. Deletions cut 3 bases from V and 2 bases from J, with 11 bases between. The CDR3 sequence is CASSPPTITKNIQYF. The CDR3 nucleotides are TGTGCCAGCTCACCTCCCACAATAACCAAAAACATTCAGTACTTC.

This clone was observed a handful of times. The chain is built from TRBV5-1 and TRBJ1-1; 7 nucleotides align to TRBD1. The CDR3 totals 15 residues. Germline V CDR1 and CDR2: SGHRS, YFSETQ. Trimming took 2 bases from V and 5 from J; bases not matched to a gene: 9. The CDR3 sequence is CASSLRTGQGTEAFF. As DNA, the CDR3 is TGCGCCAGCAGCTTACGGACAGGACAAGGGACTGAAGCTTTCTTT.

This clone was seen more than once but under ten times. The J gene is TRBJ2-1, the V gene TRBV29-1, with TRBD1 matching 10 bases. V trimming: 6 bases; J trimming: 8 bases; junction bases outside the gene matches: 10. Germline V gene sequence: CDR1 SQVTM, CDR2 ANQGSEA. This CDR3 contains 14 residues. In nucleotides, the CDR3 is TGCAGCGTGGGTGACAGGGGGCGTTGGGATGAGCAGTTCTTC. It is translated as CSVGDRGRWDEQFF.

There are a few counts of this clone. V usage is TRBV4-1 and J usage is TRBJ2-1; 7 bases line up with TRBD2. Germline-derived CDR1 and CDR2 are MGHRA and YSYEKL. The CDR3 extends over 15 amino acids. J lost 1 base, V lost 4 bases, and 4 bases had no gene match. Here the CDR3 DNA reads TGCGCCAGCAGCCGCACTAGCGCATCCTACAATGAGCAGTTCTTC. Amino acids: CASSRTSASYNEQFF.

The chain employs TRBV9 and TRBJ2-5; D may be TRBD2 (5 bases). V was pared by 0 bases and J by 2 bases, with 11 bases between. The CDR3 covers 15 residues. CDR1 and CDR2 (germline): SGDLS, YYNGEE. The CDR3 sequence is CASSVGGDQQETQYF. CDR3 nucleotides: TGTGCCAGCAGCGTAGGGGGAGATCAACAAGAGACCCAGTACTTC.

This chain connects TRBV5-1 to TRBJ1-1; D remains unclear. V was shortened by 1 base and J by 0 bases, with 13 bases between the two germline ends. CDR3 length equals 16 residues. The germline CDR1 and CDR2 sequences are SGHRS and YFSETQ. The CDR3 sequence is CASSLYLADMNTEAFF. CDR3 coding DNA: TGCGCCAGCAGCTTGTATTTGGCAGACATGAACACTGAAGCTTTCTTT.

The rearrangement uses TRBV6-5 and TRBJ1-1; 7 bases are shared with TRBD1. The germline V gene encodes CDR1 MNHEY and CDR2 SVGAGI. The CDR3 has 14 amino acids. Unmatched junction bases numbered 5, after V lost 6 bases and J lost 1 base. CDR3 coding DNA: TGTGCCAGCAGATGGGGACAGCAGAACACTGAAGCTTTCTTT. Amino acid sequence: CASRWGQQNTEAFF.

There are a few counts of this clone. V usage is TRBV14 and J usage is TRBJ2-3; weak D call: TRBD1 (6 bases). Trimming shortened V by 4 bases and J by 2 bases, and 16 bases separated the two germline ends. The CDR3 extends over 16 amino acids. Germline V gene sequence: CDR1 SGHDN, CDR2 FVKESK. This CDR3 is CASSRVQGRITDTQYF. The DNA for the CDR3 is TGTGCCAGCAGCCGAGTCCAGGGGCGGATCACAGATACGCAGTATTTT.

The CDR3 nucleotides are TGTGCCTGGACCACAGGGTCTCCTGGAAACACCATATATTTT. Translation gives CAWTTGSPGNTIYF. This chain links TRBV30 with TRBJ1-3; possible D gene TRBD1, 6 bases. Germline lookup yields CDR1 GTSNPN and CDR2 SVGIG (reference sequence). The ends were cut back, 4 bases at V and 2 bases at J, with 12 bases in the middle. This CDR3 region has 14 residues.

There are a few counts of this clone. The CDR3 spells CASLRASGDYNEQFF. DNA for the CDR3: TGTGCCAGCCTTCGGGCTAGCGGAGACTACAATGAGCAGTTCTTC. The gene calls are TRBV28 and TRBJ2-1; 7 bases fit TRBD2. Germline V gives CDR1 MDHEN, CDR2 SYDVKM. The length of the CDR3 is 15 residues. V gave up 8 bases and J gave up 3 bases; unmatched junction bases: 10.

This clone came up a few times. This chain connects TRBV2 to TRBJ2-4, with 7 bases identical to TRBD1. J gave up 1 base and V 6 bases, and 3 bases lay outside the gene matches. Germline V gene sequence: CDR1 SNHLY, CDR2 FYNNEI. CDR3 size: 14 residues. DNA for the CDR3: TGTGCCAGCAGGACAGGGCGGGCCAAAAACATTCAGTACTTC. This codes for CASRTGRAKNIQYF.

The genes are TRBV4-3 and TRBJ1-2; 8 nucleotides agree with TRBD1. The ends lost 0 bases at V and 8 bases at J; junction bases unmatched: 11. Germline-derived CDR1 and CDR2 are LGHNA and YSLEER. The CDR3 is made up of 16 amino acids. DNA of the CDR3: TGCGCCAGCAGCCAAGAGACCGGACAGGGAACCCTCGGCTACACCTTC. As protein: CASSQETGQGTLGYTF.

Only a few counts were recorded for this clone. The chain carries TRBV2 and TRBJ1-1, with TRBD1 matching 8 bases. This CDR3 is built from 15 residues. V shed 4 bases, J shed 0 bases, and the junction held 4 bases outside the gene matches. Germline assignment: CDR1 SNHLY and CDR2 FYNNEI. CDR3 protein: CASSVQGAMNTEAFF. In DNA, the CDR3 is TGTGCCAGCAGTGTTCAGGGGGCGATGAACACTGAAGCTTTCTTT.

In its sample, this clone was seen a few times. The CDR3 DNA is TGTGCCAGCAGCGTCCGGGAGCAGCCCCAGCATTTT. Translating gives CASSVREQPQHF. The chain links TRBV7-8 to TRBJ1-5; D gene unclear. From germline, CDR1 is SGHVS and CDR2 FQNEAQ. The CDR3 is 12 amino acids. Trimming left V 5 bases short and J 7 bases short, with 9 bases between.

This clone has only a few counts. The J gene is TRBJ2-2, the V gene TRBV29-1, with D tentatively TRBD1 (6 bases). The germline V gene has CDR1 SQVTM and CDR2 ANQGSEA. Trimming shortened V by 2 bases and J by 8 bases, and 15 bases separated the two germline ends. The CDR3 is 14 residues long. The CDR3 DNA reads as TGCAGCGTTGAAATACAGGGTGTACCGGGGGAGCTGTTTTTT. As protein: CSVEIQGVPGELFF.

The rearrangement uses TRBV7-9 and TRBJ2-5; 10 bases match TRBD1. The CDR3 runs to 14 residues. Germline CDR1 and CDR2: SEHNR and FQNEAQ (reference sequence). V dropped 5 bases and J dropped 5; count of bases not matched to a gene: 5. The CDR3 region has the DNA TGTGCCAGCAGCCCCCGGACAGGGGGGGAGACCCAGTACTTC. It is translated as CASSPRTGGETQYF.

The CDR3 bases are TGTGCCAGCTCACCAATCGGGACTAGCGGGACAGAGACCCAGTACTTC. Its protein is CASSPIGTSGTETQYF. The J gene is TRBJ2-5, the V gene TRBV18; 13 nucleotides line up with TRBD2. With 2 bases clipped from V and 4 bases from J, the junction kept 4 bases outside the gene matches. This CDR3 spans 16 amino acids. CDR1 is KGHSH and CDR2 is LQKENI in the germline V gene.

A note on this clone: The sample holds other DNA sequences that translate to the same CDR3. This sequence joins TRBV30 and TRBJ1-1, with D possibly matching TRBD1 (6 bases). Germline V lookup: CDR1 GTSNPN, CDR2 SVGIG (reference sequence). This CDR3 is 14 amino acids long. The V end lost 2 bases, the J end lost 0 bases, and 10 bases lay between the germline ends. CDR3 amino acids: CAWSRGQMNTEAFF. The DNA for the CDR3 is TGTGCCTGGAGTCGCGGACAGATGAACACTGAAGCTTTCTTT. The entire variable domain, with the rest obtained from reference TRBV30 and TRBJ1-1, is as follows: SQTIHQWPATLVQPVGSPLSLECTVEGTSNPNLYWYRQAAGRGLQLLFYSVGIGQISSEVPQNLSASRPQDRQFILSSKKLLLSDSGFYLCAWSRGQMNTEAFFGQGTRLTVV.

This clone has only a few counts. V gene TRBV5-1 combines with J gene TRBJ1-2, with 7 bases identical to TRBD1. Germline V gene sequence: CDR1 SGHRS, CDR2 YFSETQ. V shed 5 bases, J shed 4 bases, and the junction held 8 bases outside the gene matches. The CDR3 is 14 residues long. Here the CDR3 reads CASSLDRDAYGYTF. Here the CDR3 DNA reads TGCGCCAGCAGTTTAGACAGGGACGCCTATGGCTACACCTTC.